The next 18 T cell receptor beta chains were all read from a single sample in a study of T-cell memory formation after mild COVID-19. MiXCR, applied by TCRdb to the 5' RACE reads, yields one record per CDR3 protein. The profile shows more than 450,000 distinct CDR3 sequences, approximately 18% of them singletons. The source material was PBMCs or a T cell subset sorted from them (not recorded which). Receptor source: an adult woman who had mild COVID-19 (a few samples of this study predate the infection). Cell type and time point are not known.

This clonotype was detected only a few times. The chain uses TRBV4-1 and TRBJ2-5, with D perhaps TRBD1 (6 bases). The CDR3 spans 16 residues. Trimming removed 0 bases at V and 7 bases at J, with 18 bases between. Germline V CDR1 and CDR2: MGHRA, YSYEKL. This chain's CDR3 is CASSQERTGTEGTQYF. The CDR3 DNA follows: TGCGCCAGCAGCCAAGAAAGAACAGGGACCGAAGGGACCCAGTACTTC.

The CDR3 DNA reads TGTGCCAGCAGCCCCAAAGGGACTGGCTATAATTCACCCCTCCACTTT. As protein: CASSPKGTGYNSPLHF. The chain joins TRBV9 to TRBJ1-6, with D tentatively TRBD1 (5 bases). Germline CDR1 is SGDLS and CDR2 is YYNGEE. Trimming took 4 bases from V and 3 from J, leaving 14 bases between them. There are 16 residues in the CDR3.

The chain carries TRBV15 and TRBJ2-1; D gene unclear. The CDR3 runs to 15 residues. The V end lost 0 bases, the J end lost 0 bases, and 6 bases lay between the germline ends. Germline CDR1 LNHNV, CDR2 YYDKDF (reference sequence). CDR3 in DNA: TGTGCCACCAGCAGAGATGACACCTCCTACAATGAGCAGTTCTTC. Protein: CATSRDDTSYNEQFF.

This clonotype turned up a few times. V is TRBV12-3 or TRBV12-4 and J is TRBJ2-1, with TRBD2 matching 10 bases. The junction had 15 bases not matched to a gene; V was cut back by 7 bases and J by 0 bases. The CDR3 consists of 19 residues. In nucleotides, the CDR3 is TGTGCCAGCACCCTTCTCGGGCTAGCGGGGGTATACTCCTACAATGAGCAGTTCTTC. Encoded protein: CASTLLGLAGVYSYNEQFF.

V usage is TRBV19 and J usage is TRBJ1-2, with 10 bases matching TRBD1. With 4 bases clipped from V and 2 bases from J, the junction kept 7 bases outside the gene matches. The germline V gene has CDR1 LNHDA and CDR2 SQIVND (reference sequence). The CDR3 extends over 16 amino acids. The CDR3 loop reads CASSTTGGASNYGYTF. In DNA, the CDR3 is TGTGCCAGTAGTACGACAGGGGGCGCGTCCAACTATGGCTACACCTTC.

This clonotype has just a few counts. The chain's CDR3 is CASSEWDGRQGVSSIDTEAFF. CDR3 sequence (DNA): TGTGCCAGCAGTGAATGGGATGGGCGACAGGGCGTCTCCTCGATTGACACTGAAGCTTTCTTT. The chain combines TRBV25-1 with TRBJ1-1, with 7 bases lining up with TRBD1. The CDR3 sequence is 21 residues long. V trimming: 1 base; J trimming: 3 bases; junction bases outside the gene matches: 23. CDR1 and CDR2 from the germline V gene are MGHDK and SYGVNS.

The rearrangement uses TRBV24-1 and TRBJ2-3; TRBD2 might be the D (7 bases). CDR1 and CDR2 from the germline V gene are KGHDR and SFDVKD. The V gene lost 8 bases and the J gene lost 6 bases, with 14 bases spanning the gap. The CDR3 contains 13 residues. The DNA of the CDR3 is TGTGCCACCAAAGGGGGGGGCGAGGATACGCAGTATTTT. Translating it yields CATKGGGEDTQYF.

This clonotype was recorded at least ten times. The chain joins TRBV3-1 to TRBJ1-2, with D perhaps matching TRBD1 (6 bases). The CDR3 contains 15 residues. CDR1 LGHDT and CDR2 YNNKEL come from the germline V gene (reference sequence). V lost 3 bases and J 1 base, leaving 12 bases between the germline ends. The CDR3 bases are TGTGCCAGCAGCCATGGGGACACCCGTAACTATGGCTACACCTTC. This codes for CASSHGDTRNYGYTF.

This rearrangement joins TRBV29-1 to TRBJ2-3; D may be TRBD2 (5 bases). From germline, CDR1 is SQVTM and CDR2 ANQGSEA. CDR3 length: 14 amino acids. V lost 4 bases and J 0 bases, leaving 11 bases between the germline ends. The CDR3 DNA reads TGCAGCGTTGCAGCGGCGGCTAGCACAGATACGCAGTATTTT. This translates into CSVAAAASTDTQYF.

The chain uses TRBV3-1 and TRBJ1-2; D remains unclear. CDR1 is LGHDT, CDR2 YNNKEL, per germline (reference sequence). V was pared by 7 bases and J by 6 bases, with 12 bases between. This CDR3 has 12 residues. The CDR3 DNA is TGTGCCAGCAAAACACCCTTGGATGGCTACACCTTC. It is translated as CASKTPLDGYTF.

The J gene is TRBJ2-3, the V gene TRBV3-1, with TRBD2 matching 12 bases. The germline V gene encodes CDR1 LGHDT and CDR2 YNNKEL (reference sequence). The length of the CDR3 is 16 residues. With 0 bases clipped from V and 5 bases from J, the junction kept 3 bases outside the gene matches. Here the CDR3 DNA reads TGTGCCAGCAGCCAAGAGGCGGGACTAGCGGGAGATACGCAGTATTTT. Residues: CASSQEAGLAGDTQYF.

The V gene is TRBV2, the J gene TRBJ2-1; D remains unclear. The germline gives CDR1 SNHLY, CDR2 FYNNEI. CDR3 size: 14 residues. Deletions cut 6 bases from V and 0 bases from J, with 9 bases between. The CDR3 DNA reads as TGTGCCAGCAGACAGCAGATCTCCTACAATGAGCAGTTCTTC. Protein sequence: CASRQQISYNEQFF.

J is TRBJ2-7 and V is TRBV11-3, with unresolved D. The CDR3 runs 13 residues. Germline V gene data show CDR1 as SGHNT and CDR2 as YENEEA. The V and J ends lost 6 bases and 4 bases respectively, with 13 bases between them. Here the CDR3 reads CASREVGTYEQYF. The CDR3 DNA sequence: TGTGCCAGCAGGGAAGTGGGAACGTACGAGCAGTACTTC.

J is TRBJ1-2 and V is TRBV5-4; 7 bases are a match to TRBD1. Germline V CDR1 and CDR2: SGHNT, YYREEE (reference sequence). CDR3 length: 15 amino acids. After removal of 4 bases from V and 4 bases from J, the junction contained 10 bases not matched to a gene. The CDR3 protein is CASSPRQGRPYGYTF. CDR3 DNA sequence: TGTGCCAGCAGCCCTCGACAGGGTCGGCCCTATGGCTACACCTTC.

This chain links TRBV12-3 or TRBV12-4 with TRBJ1-1; D is possibly TRBD1 (6 bases). CDR3 length equals 17 residues. Trimming took off 8 bases at V and 7 bases at J, with 29 bases between the two ends. The CDR3: CASLQTGRGESLGEAFF. CDR3 in DNA: TGTGCCAGCCTTCAAACCGGCAGGGGAGAGTCGTTGGGTGAAGCTTTCTTT.

This sequence joins TRBV5-1 and TRBJ2-1; TRBD2 agrees at 11 bases. Looked up from germline, CDR1 is SGHRS and CDR2 is YFSETQ. This CDR3 region has 14 residues. Trimming cost V 2 bases and J 10 bases; bases outside gene matches: 5. CDR3: CASSFSGRALEQFF. CDR3 sequence (DNA): TGCGCCAGCAGCTTTAGCGGGAGGGCCTTAGAGCAGTTCTTC.

This clonotype was counted at least ten times. J is TRBJ2-1 and V is TRBV20-1; D possibly corresponds to TRBD1 (5 bases). Germline CDR1 DFQATT, CDR2 SNEGSKA (reference sequence). V gave up 0 bases and J gave up 3 bases, with 12 bases separating them. The CDR3 totals 15 residues. CDR3 in amino acids: CSARDAFTGYNEQFF. The DNA for the CDR3 is TGCAGTGCTAGAGATGCCTTCACAGGCTACAATGAGCAGTTCTTC.

This clonotype came up a few times. The J gene is TRBJ1-4, the V gene TRBV9; the D gene is possibly TRBD1 (6 bases). This CDR3 region has 15 residues. Trimming cost V 3 bases and J 4 bases, with 13 bases left between them. The germline gives CDR1 SGDLS, CDR2 YYNGEE. The CDR3 DNA sequence: TGTGCCAGCAGCGCCACCCGACAGGTTAATGAAAAACTGTTTTTT. Translating gives CASSATRQVNEKLFF.